The rows below give T cell receptor beta chains drawn from one sample of a study of CD8 T cells in Susac syndrome. TCRdb reanalysed the immunoSEQ multiplex PCR reads using MiXCR and keeps one entry per CDR3 protein. The data contain fewer than 350,000 distinct CDR3 sequences, about 91% of them singletons. What was sequenced was CD4+ T cells from PBMCs. The origin of the receptors is a human donor with multiple sclerosis. Both conserved end residues are part of each CDR3. Each record gives: CDR3 length, D gene, V gene, J gene, clone size, CDR3 protein, CDR3 DNA. A D gene is named only where the DNA matches it firmly. Some rows have no size entry. The others give once, few or many, or a class for an expanded clone.

len: 14; d_gene: .; v_gene: TRBV5-1; j_gene: TRBJ1-1; abundance: once; CDR3aa: CASSSTVRGTEAFF; CDR3nt: TGCGCCAGCAGCTCGACAGTGAGGGGGACTGAAGCTTTCTTT
len: 16; d_gene: .; v_gene: TRBV7-9; j_gene: TRBJ2-2; abundance: .; CDR3aa: CASSSPGAANTGELFF; CDR3nt: TGTGCCAGCAGCTCCCCGGGCGCGGCGAACACCGGGGAGCTGTTTTTT
len: 21; d_gene: TRBD2; v_gene: TRBV12-5; j_gene: TRBJ2-1; abundance: once; CDR3aa: CATLRGETSGGPMISYNEQFF; CDR3nt: TGTGCTACCCTACGGGGAGAGACTAGCGGGGGCCCCATGATCTCCTACAATGAGCAGTTCTTC
len: 15; d_gene: .; v_gene: TRBV7-2; j_gene: TRBJ2-7; abundance: .; CDR3aa: CASSLRAARAYEQYF; CDR3nt: TGTGCCAGCAGCCTCCGGGCCGCGAGGGCCTACGAGCAGTACTTC
len: 15; d_gene: .; v_gene: TRBV5-6; j_gene: TRBJ1-2; abundance: .; CDR3aa: CASSLAGVVDYGYTF; CDR3nt: TGTGCCAGCAGCTTGGCGGGCGTTGTTGACTATGGCTACACCTTC
len: 18; d_gene: .; v_gene: TRBV7-2; j_gene: TRBJ2-2; abundance: .; CDR3aa: CASSLNSPGSAPTGELFF; CDR3nt: TGTGCCAGCAGCTTAAATAGTCCAGGGAGTGCACCAACCGGGGAGCTGTTTTTT
len: 15; d_gene: TRBD1; v_gene: TRBV4-2; j_gene: TRBJ2-2; abundance: .; CDR3aa: CASSFLTGENGELFF; CDR3nt: TGTGCCAGCAGCTTCCTGACAGGGGAGAACGGGGAGCTGTTTTTT
len: 16; d_gene: .; v_gene: TRBV5-1; j_gene: TRBJ1-1; abundance: .; CDR3aa: CASSLSGGNLNTEAFF; CDR3nt: TGCGCCAGCAGCTTGTCGGGGGGGAACTTGAACACTGAAGCTTTCTTT
len: 15; d_gene: .; v_gene: TRBV6-2/TRBV6-3; j_gene: TRBJ1-2; abundance: .; CDR3aa: CASKASYRVNYGYTF; CDR3nt: TGTGCCAGCAAGGCCTCGTACAGAGTTAACTATGGCTACACCTTC
len: 15; d_gene: TRBD2; v_gene: TRBV7-9; j_gene: TRBJ2-1; abundance: .; CDR3aa: CASSTSGASYNEQFF; CDR3nt: TGTGCCAGCAGCACTAGCGGGGCTTCCTACAATGAGCAGTTCTTC
len: 14; d_gene: .; v_gene: TRBV4-3; j_gene: TRBJ1-2; abundance: once; CDR3aa: CASSPDGTAYGYTF; CDR3nt: TGCGCCAGCAGCCCCGATGGGACGGCCTATGGCTACACCTTC
len: 16; d_gene: .; v_gene: TRBV5-4; j_gene: TRBJ1-2; abundance: .; CDR3aa: CASSLSDSSDDYGYTF; CDR3nt: TGTGCCAGCAGCCTATCCGACAGCTCCGACGACTATGGCTACACCTTC
len: 15; d_gene: TRBD2; v_gene: TRBV19; j_gene: TRBJ2-3; abundance: .; CDR3aa: CASSMTGGPLDTQYF; CDR3nt: TGTGCCAGTAGTATGACGGGGGGGCCTCTAGATACGCAGTATTTT
len: 13; d_gene: .; v_gene: TRBV6-6; j_gene: TRBJ2-3; abundance: few; CDR3aa: CASSFDRTDTQYF; CDR3nt: TGTGCCAGCAGTTTCGACCGGACAGATACGCAGTATTTT
len: 16; d_gene: TRBD2; v_gene: TRBV15; j_gene: TRBJ2-3; abundance: .; CDR3aa: CATAALAGLSTDTQYF; CDR3nt: TGTGCCACCGCAGCCCTAGCGGGGTTGAGCACAGATACGCAGTATTTT
len: 14; d_gene: TRBD2; v_gene: TRBV29-1; j_gene: TRBJ2-1; abundance: .; CDR3aa: CSVDLLASGNEQFF; CDR3nt: TGCAGCGTTGATCTCTTAGCTAGCGGCAATGAGCAGTTCTTC
len: 16; d_gene: .; v_gene: TRBV21-1; j_gene: TRBJ2-7; abundance: .; CDR3aa: CASSPKVAGGPLEQYF; CDR3nt: TGTGCCAGCAGCCCGAAAGTGGCGGGAGGGCCCCTCGAGCAGTACTTC
len: 13; d_gene: .; v_gene: TRBV20-1; j_gene: TRBJ1-5; abundance: once; CDR3aa: CSARGGADQPQHF; CDR3nt: TGCAGTGCCAGAGGGGGGGCTGATCAGCCCCAGCATTTT
len: 9; d_gene: .; v_gene: TRBV23-1; j_gene: TRBJ2-7; abundance: .; CDR3aa: CASIGEQYF; CDR3nt: TGCGCCAGCATAGGCGAGCAGTACTTC
len: 17; d_gene: .; v_gene: TRBV5-1; j_gene: TRBJ1-1; abundance: .; CDR3aa: CASSPGTLLSMNTEAFF; CDR3nt: TGCGCCAGCAGCCCCGGGACGCTCCTTTCTATGAACACTGAAGCTTTCTTT
len: 12; d_gene: .; v_gene: TRBV7-6; j_gene: TRBJ1-3; abundance: .; CDR3aa: CASSLEPNTIYF; CDR3nt: TGTGCCAGCAGCCTCGAGCCAAACACCATATATTTT
len: 15; d_gene: .; v_gene: TRBV6-5; j_gene: TRBJ1-1; abundance: .; CDR3aa: CASSYSTGRNTEAFF; CDR3nt: TGTGCCAGCAGTTACTCAACAGGGAGGAACACTGAAGCTTTCTTT
len: 15; d_gene: .; v_gene: TRBV6-5; j_gene: TRBJ1-2; abundance: .; CDR3aa: CASSRDRFFNYGYTF; CDR3nt: TGTGCCAGCAGCCGCGACAGGTTTTTTAACTATGGCTACACCTTC
len: 15; d_gene: .; v_gene: TRBV14; j_gene: TRBJ1-1; abundance: once; CDR3aa: CASSQVRTENTEAFF; CDR3nt: TGTGCCAGCAGCCAAGTTCGGACAGAGAACACTGAAGCTTTCTTT
len: 14; d_gene: .; v_gene: TRBV20-1; j_gene: TRBJ1-5; abundance: once; CDR3aa: CSARDAGNNQPQHF; CDR3nt: TGCAGTGCTAGAGATGCAGGGAACAATCAGCCCCAGCATTTT
len: 15; d_gene: .; v_gene: TRBV7-3; j_gene: TRBJ2-2; abundance: .; CDR3aa: CASSFNPGNTGELFF; CDR3nt: TGTGCCAGCAGCTTTAACCCAGGAAACACCGGGGAGCTGTTTTTT
len: 13; d_gene: .; v_gene: TRBV10-3; j_gene: TRBJ2-3; abundance: .; CDR3aa: CAISDPSLDTQYF; CDR3nt: TGTGCCATCAGTGACCCGTCTTTAGATACGCAGTATTTT
len: 15; d_gene: .; v_gene: TRBV19; j_gene: TRBJ1-6; abundance: .; CDR3aa: CASRDPQGYNSPLHF; CDR3nt: TGTGCCAGTAGGGACCCACAGGGCTATAATTCACCCCTCCACTTT
len: 16; d_gene: .; v_gene: TRBV5-1; j_gene: TRBJ2-2; abundance: .; CDR3aa: CASRRDLHGAAGELFF; CDR3nt: TGCGCCAGCAGAAGGGACCTACACGGCGCGGCCGGGGAGCTGTTTTTT
len: 14; d_gene: .; v_gene: TRBV7-9; j_gene: TRBJ2-7; abundance: .; CDR3aa: CASSALGRVEEQYF; CDR3nt: TGTGCCAGCAGCGCCTTGGGACGCGTCGAGGAGCAGTACTTC
len: 19; d_gene: TRBD2; v_gene: TRBV19; j_gene: TRBJ2-7; abundance: .; CDR3aa: CASSIARGLADVFSYEQYF; CDR3nt: TGTGCCAGTAGTATAGCCAGGGGACTAGCGGACGTATTTTCCTACGAGCAGTACTTC
len: 14; d_gene: .; v_gene: TRBV10-3; j_gene: TRBJ1-5; abundance: .; CDR3aa: CAISGESGGQPQHF; CDR3nt: TGTGCCATCAGTGGAGAGTCGGGGGGACAGCCCCAGCATTTT
len: 12; d_gene: .; v_gene: TRBV12-3/TRBV12-4; j_gene: TRBJ2-7; abundance: .; CDR3aa: CASSFLGGEQYF; CDR3nt: TGTGCCAGCAGTTTCCTGGGGGGAGAGCAGTACTTC
len: 16; d_gene: .; v_gene: TRBV28; j_gene: TRBJ2-3; abundance: .; CDR3aa: CASRGPRDPVGDTQYF; CDR3nt: TGTGCCAGCAGAGGTCCGCGGGACCCCGTAGGAGATACGCAGTATTTT
len: 11; d_gene: .; v_gene: TRBV7-2; j_gene: TRBJ2-1; abundance: .; CDR3aa: CASSSSGPVYF; CDR3nt: TGTGCCAGCAGCTCCTCTGGGCCGGTGTACTTC
len: 15; d_gene: TRBD2; v_gene: TRBV12-3/TRBV12-4; j_gene: TRBJ2-2; abundance: .; CDR3aa: CASTVDGGAAGELFF; CDR3nt: TGTGCCAGCACCGTTGACGGGGGGGCGGCCGGGGAGCTGTTTTTT
len: 16; d_gene: TRBD1; v_gene: TRBV20-1; j_gene: TRBJ1-3; abundance: .; CDR3aa: CSARGPGTGVGNTIYF; CDR3nt: TGCAGTGCTAGAGGACCGGGGACAGGGGTAGGAAACACCATATATTTT
len: 13; d_gene: TRBD2; v_gene: TRBV25-1; j_gene: TRBJ2-3; abundance: .; CDR3aa: CASALAGGDTQYF; CDR3nt: TGTGCCAGCGCACTAGCGGGGGGCGATACGCAGTATTTT
len: 15; d_gene: TRBD2; v_gene: TRBV9; j_gene: TRBJ2-1; abundance: once; CDR3aa: CASSPRTSGITIQFF; CDR3nt: TGTGCCAGCAGCCCACGGACTAGCGGGATAACCATCCAGTTCTTC
len: 13; d_gene: .; v_gene: TRBV12-3/TRBV12-4; j_gene: TRBJ1-2; abundance: .; CDR3aa: CASSSQGHYGYTF; CDR3nt: TGTGCCAGCAGTTCCCAGGGGCACTATGGCTACACCTTC
len: 16; d_gene: .; v_gene: TRBV5-1; j_gene: TRBJ1-4; abundance: .; CDR3aa: CASSLGGQPTNEKLFF; CDR3nt: TGCGCCAGCAGCTTGGGCGGGCAGCCAACTAATGAAAAACTGTTTTTT
len: 13; d_gene: .; v_gene: TRBV12-3/TRBV12-4; j_gene: TRBJ1-5; abundance: .; CDR3aa: CASRSDSNQPQHF; CDR3nt: TGTGCCAGCAGGTCCGATAGCAATCAGCCCCAGCATTTT
len: 16; d_gene: TRBD1; v_gene: TRBV12-3/TRBV12-4; j_gene: TRBJ1-1; abundance: .; CDR3aa: CASSNPGQGVDTEAFF; CDR3nt: TGTGCCAGCAGTAATCCGGGACAGGGGGTTGACACTGAAGCTTTCTTT
len: 13; d_gene: .; v_gene: TRBV25-1; j_gene: TRBJ2-1; abundance: .; CDR3aa: CASSALAVNEQFF; CDR3nt: TGTGCCAGCAGTGCCCTAGCAGTGAATGAGCAGTTCTTC
len: 15; d_gene: .; v_gene: TRBV9; j_gene: TRBJ1-2; abundance: .; CDR3aa: CASSVVDGGPYGYTF; CDR3nt: TGTGCCAGCAGCGTAGTAGACGGGGGACCCTATGGCTACACCTTC
len: 14; d_gene: .; v_gene: TRBV7-9; j_gene: TRBJ2-2; abundance: .; CDR3aa: CASSLLGTTGELFF; CDR3nt: TGTGCCAGCAGCTTGCTCGGAACCACCGGGGAGCTGTTTTTT
len: 15; d_gene: .; v_gene: TRBV5-6; j_gene: TRBJ2-5; abundance: .; CDR3aa: CASSPRGGMGETQYF; CDR3nt: TGTGCCAGCAGCCCCCGAGGAGGGATGGGAGAGACCCAGTACTTC
len: 14; d_gene: .; v_gene: TRBV6-2/TRBV6-3; j_gene: TRBJ2-6; abundance: few; CDR3aa: CASSYLSGANVLTF; CDR3nt: TGTGCCAGCAGTTACCTCTCTGGGGCCAACGTCCTGACTTTC
len: 13; d_gene: .; v_gene: TRBV2; j_gene: TRBJ2-7; abundance: .; CDR3aa: CASSDYPKYEQYF; CDR3nt: TGTGCCAGCAGTGACTATCCGAAGTACGAGCAGTACTTC
len: 13; d_gene: .; v_gene: TRBV29-1; j_gene: TRBJ1-4; abundance: .; CDR3aa: CSGTTGGYEKLFF; CDR3nt: TGCAGCGGAACGACAGGCGGCTATGAAAAACTGTTTTTT
len: 15; d_gene: TRBD2; v_gene: TRBV5-4; j_gene: TRBJ2-3; abundance: .; CDR3aa: CASSRTSGVTDTQYF; CDR3nt: TGTGCCAGCAGCCGAACTAGCGGAGTCACAGATACGCAGTATTTT
len: 13; d_gene: TRBD1; v_gene: TRBV15; j_gene: TRBJ1-2; abundance: .; CDR3aa: CATSRGTGDGYTF; CDR3nt: TGTGCCACCAGCAGAGGGACAGGGGATGGCTACACCTTC
len: 12; d_gene: .; v_gene: TRBV2; j_gene: TRBJ1-1; abundance: .; CDR3aa: CATRTANTEAFF; CDR3nt: TGTGCCACCAGGACGGCGAACACTGAAGCTTTCTTT
len: 15; d_gene: TRBD1; v_gene: TRBV4-1; j_gene: TRBJ2-7; abundance: .; CDR3aa: CASSQGDRELYEQYF; CDR3nt: TGCGCCAGCAGCCAAGGGGACAGGGAACTCTACGAGCAGTACTTC